This is a list of T cell receptor beta chains from one sample in a study of OX40 agonist ivuxolimab in advanced cancers. TCRdb keeps only in-frame clones here, not all; method: immunoSEQ multiplex PCR. The sample consists of about 89,000 clones, 88% of them appearing once. This sample comprised CD4+ or CD8+ T cells sorted from blood, obtained in a trial of the OX40 agonist ivuxolimab. The receptors come from an adult with an advanced solid tumor such as melanoma, head and neck, liver or kidney cancer. Each CDR3 is given with its conserved first and last residue. D genes are given only for firm matches. Some rows have no size entry. The others give once, few or many, or a class for an expanded clone.

>TRBV5-8|TRBJ1-1|NA|15|NA
TGTGCCAGCAGCTTGGTCGGCAGCATGAACACTGAAGCTTTCTTT
CASSLVGSMNTEAFF
>TRBV5-1|TRBJ2-3|TRBD1|14|few
TGCGCCAGCAGCTCGGGACAGGGAGCAGATACGCAGTATTTT
CASSSGQGADTQYF
>TRBV12-5|TRBJ1-1|NA|12|few
TGTGCTAGTGGTTTAGAGGGGCCCGTAGCTTTCTTT
CASGLEGPVAFF
>TRBV15|TRBJ1-5|NA|16|NA
TGTGCCACCAGCACCCCCCACTGGGGGAGCAATCAGCCCCAGCATTTT
CATSTPHWGSNQPQHF
>TRBV4-2|TRBJ2-3|TRBD1|18|NA
TGTGCCAGCAGCCAACCGAGGGGGCTAACTGGGGGCACAGATACGCAGTATTTT
CASSQPRGLTGGTDTQYF
>TRBV21-1|TRBJ2-3|NA|22|NA
TGTGCCAGCAACACAAAGGGCAGGTGGGACAGGGGGCGATTTTACTACACAGATACGCAGTATTTT
CASNTKGRWDRGRFYYTDTQYF
>TRBV30|TRBJ1-2|NA|15|NA
TGTGCCTGGAGCTCCACAGGAGTACTGATCTATGGCTACACCTTC
CAWSSTGVLIYGYTF
>TRBV9|TRBJ1-4|NA|14|NA
TGTGCCAGCAGCGTAGAGGGGGTTAATGAAAAACTGTTTTTT
CASSVEGVNEKLFF
>TRBV25-1|TRBJ2-2|NA|14|NA
TGTGCCAGCGCAGATTGGAGAGACACCGGGGAGCTGTTTTTT
CASADWRDTGELFF
>TRBV7-9|TRBJ1-3|NA|15|NA
TGTGCCAGCAGCCCCGGGGCCGACTCTGGAAACACCATATATTTT
CASSPGADSGNTIYF
>TRBV7-7|TRBJ1-1|NA|14|NA
TGTGCCAGCAGCTTTATTACAGGGCGGCCTGAAGCTTTCTTT
CASSFITGRPEAFF